What follows describes a single T cell receptor (beta chain). The antigen it binds to is not known. It has no much larger one-base neighbor in the sample; base qualities were not kept. These data originate in a study of cytomegalovirus exposure and HLA in healthy donors (dated by TCRdb to about 2017). With respect to the entire study: An earlier analysis of some 550 of the donors reported approximately 290 Gb of sequence data and 120 million or so unique TCR beta sequences from about 179 million T cells. Around 330 gigabases of sequencing data and around 88 million unique TCR sequences made up an early release that covered several hundred HLA-typed donors. The genetic ancestry cluster associated with self-reported Caucasian donors included about 84% of the 398 genotyped donors. The study was designed to test whether signatures of past pathogen exposure could be identified by cataloging public T cell receptors. Using immunosequencing, the study profiled T cell repertoires from roughly 650 subjects and related those repertoires to cytomegalovirus serostatus. Along with the roughly 610-subject first cohort, a separate validation cohort of over a hundred different subjects was used. The study combined high-throughput TCR immunosequencing, statistical association of individual TCRs with disease status, and machine learning to predict cytomegalovirus infection status. A later analysis re-examined previously published TCR beta repertoires from 600 to 700 donors and added high-resolution HLA genotyping to investigate patterns of TCR occurrence. In the later analysis, no new phenotypic data were used to find candidate immune exposures; instead, reliance was placed on TCR beta sequences and their occurrence across donors. In an earlier analysis of several hundred of the donors, high-throughput TCR beta sequencing was used to judge whether each TCR beta V gene segment behaved as functional or pseudogenic. Donor age, sex, ethnicity and CMV serostatus were collected together with the repertoire data. A later genetic analysis took genome-wide SNP genotypes for about 55% of the 666 donors and used that subset as a discovery cohort. All discovery cohort repertoires had been generated using a single sequencing platform. Both class I and class II loci were covered by HLA typing, at four-digit resolution. The number of donors typed differed by locus, with 629-630 for A, B, C, DRB1 and DQB1, 522 for DQA1, over 600 for DPA1, and around 430 for DPB1. A few DR-DQ haplotypes were treated as single units for association and clustering because of strong linkage in the cohort. Across some 400 genotyped donors of the cohort, an average of approximately 200,000 unique TCR beta nucleotide sequences per donor were sequenced, and 15% to 20% of those sequences were non-productive.

In total, 600 or so healthy bone marrow donors made up the cohort. At the time of sampling, all cohort members were nominally healthy, though unrecorded immune exposures were likely present. The donor was CMV seropositive and belonged to the group of some 290 seropositive cohort members. A peripheral blood sample was provided by each donor, and peripheral blood mononuclear cells were used for TCR beta sequencing. Genomic DNA was extracted from the blood cell samples with the Qiagen DNeasy Blood Extraction Kit. Beyond this particular receptor, the publication reports: According to the authors, the approach could potentially be generalized to other disease states and immunological phenotypes. The only immune exposure information available for the cohort was CMV serostatus. A later analysis found that most CMV-associated TCR beta chains appeared HLA-restricted, with HLA associations seemingly driven largely by CMV exposure. The cohort was sequenced for TCR beta chains only, and without alpha or paired-chain data the features that could be detected were limited. In vitro tests confirmed that a few of the cytomegalovirus-associated TCR beta chains recognize cytomegalovirus antigens. In a later genetic analysis, a missense DCLRE1C variant was associated with V-gene and J-gene trimming of TCR beta chains, and the association was replicated in an independent cohort. Because counts were too low, roughly 18 rarely observed V segments, including chromosome 9 orphons, were left out of the earlier analysis of 500 to 650 of the donors. Cytomegalovirus status was reported to be diagnosed by the classifier with high specificity and sensitivity in both the original and validation cohorts. Most TCR sequences were observed very rarely across donors, whereas some public TCRs were present in many individuals. Compared with equally common non-associated chains, HLA-associated TCR beta chains in a later analysis were more clonally expanded and had lower generation probabilities. Linkage disequilibrium might explain the correlated functional status among segregating V segments, but an unknown experimental factor could not be ruled out. Because the 87-base-pair reads could not distinguish some IMGT-functional V segments, including TRBV6-2 and TRBV6-3, those segments were excluded. In a later analysis, more than 15,000 TCR beta sequences were associated with specific HLA alleles at a false discovery rate of 0.05. Several of the top co-occurrence clusters appeared to be linked to parvovirus B19, influenza, CMV and Epstein-Barr virus, according to a later analysis. In a later analysis, TCR association rates were found to vary across HLA loci, with the most associated TCRs seen for DRB1 alleles and the fewest for HLA-C alleles. A further reported finding was that TCR beta sequences accurately predicted the HLA-A and HLA-B alleles for most subjects in the first cohort. Presence/absence analyses assumed roughly uniform sequencing depth across donors, an assumption that may not hold. Because HLA typing was missing for some donors at each locus, association tests included only the typed subset. In a later genetic analysis, fewer N-insertions in productive TCRs were reported among donors in an Asian-associated ancestry cluster than the approximately 710-donor mean. A group of highly shared sequence variants was considered likely to be a technical artifact of the sequencing pipeline. The study listed 150 to 200 TCR beta chains as associated with cytomegalovirus. Strong co-occurrence of HLA alleles, especially DR and DQ, made assigning TCR associations to individual alleles difficult. Broadly in line with IMGT annotations, most TCR beta V segments showed up in productive rearrangements about 87% or about 30% of the time in an earlier analysis of 587 of the donors.

Library method: the immunoSEQ multiplex PCR assay. The multiplex PCR relied on a mix of 60 forward primers for TCR Vbeta segments and 13 reverse primers for TCR Jbeta segments. Amplification of the CDR3 region of rearranged TCR beta genes was performed with a multiplex PCR assay on genomic DNA. The Illumina HiSeq System was used to sequence the amplified TCR beta libraries as 87-base-pair reads. The paper's data handling went like this. A later analysis counted approximately 76 million unique TCR beta chains across the 690 or so repertoires, and some 12 million of these chains were shared by at least two donors. To remove PCR and sequencing errors, raw reads were error-corrected and collapsed into unique sequences using a nearest-neighbor algorithm that merged closely related sequences. V, D and J gene segments were assigned by aligning CDR3 sequences to IMGT reference sequences. For a sequence to be retained, at least a six-nucleotide match to both a V gene segment and a J gene segment was required. Rearrangements were classified as productive when the CDR3 lacked stop codons and remained in frame with V and J, and all other rearrangements were classified as non-productive. Following IMGT convention, CDR3 was defined as the stretch from the second conserved V-encoded cysteine to the conserved J-encoded phenylalanine. The earlier analysis of about 610 of the donors excluded any sequence lacking an unambiguous match to a single V gene segment. An earlier analysis of 587 of the donors classified V segments as functional when productive rearrangements were above 56.7% and as segregating when the standard deviation between donors was above 5%. To diagnose cytomegalovirus status from the catalog of TCR beta chain sequences, a statistical classification framework was built. In a later analysis, TCR nucleotide sequences were compared against IMGT/GENE-DB human TR gene sequences so that V and J genes could be assigned. In a later analysis, CDR3 sequences and most-parsimonious VDJ recombination scenarios were assigned using the TCRdist pipeline. In a later analysis, every TCR beta chain was defined by the combination of its CDR3 amino acid sequence and its V-gene family, and reads without a unique V-gene family were dropped. In a later analysis, some 600 highly shared, low-generation-probability nucleotide sequences were removed to address suspected cross-contamination and a sequencing artifact. In a later analysis, a clonal expansion index was calculated for each public chain from normalized within-repertoire ranks of inferred template counts. A later analysis computed generation probabilities with a VDJ recombination model fitted to out-of-frame rearrangements, and checked the results against IGoR. In a later analysis, hypergeometric tests were used to score TCR-TCR, TCR-HLA and TCR-CMV co-occurrence, with a repertoire-size bias correction applied to TCR pairs. False discovery rates were estimated in a later analysis by permuting HLA or CMV assignments 20 times. In a later analysis, co-occurring TCRs were grouped using DBSCAN, with TCRdist sequence similarity added in when clustering inside HLA-allele-positive subsets. Repertoires with fewer than 30,000 or more than 120,000 public chains, plus five repertoires with anomalous nucleotide sharing, were excluded from co-occurrence clustering. TCRdb obtained this table from immuneACCESS and retained in-frame rearrangements with V and J assigned. These tables miss some clones; where compared with another copy, unresolved V genes account for less than half of the shortfall, and the remainder is unexplained. V and J calls and clone size come straight from that table; D and trimming were deduced from the DNA. This sample gives fewer than 60,000 clones in total; 70% to 85% of them show up just once. Roughly 22% of the sample rests with the top ten.

Taken from the germline V gene (reference sequence), the CDR1 and CDR2 loops are SGHAT and FQDESV. Trimming removed 6 bases from V and 6 bases from J, leaving 11 bases between the germline ends. Measured from the cysteine to the phenylalanine, the CDR3 is 13 residues long. Only the CDR3 DNA is retained, 39 bases long and in frame from the first base. This receptor was identified in a woman between 45 and 65 years old in good health and CMV-seropositive. Input material: PBMCs. Here the chain combines TRBV11-1 and TRBJ2-2; a tentative D match to TRBD1 spans 6 bases. The CDR3 corresponds to CASSRRGPGELFF. In nucleotides, the sequence is TGTGCCAGCAGTCGCAGGGGACCCGGGGAGCTGTTTTTT.